The source of this T cell receptor (beta chain) is a study of blood T cell repertoires in COVID-19 (TCRdb year 2020). A note on the overall study: Collaborator samples came from the United States, Italy and Spain and covered acute and convalescent phases of COVID-19. The prospective study material was composed of cDNA or gDNA derived from T cells, B-cell-depleted T cells, or PBMCs. Subjects who had been exposed to COVID-19, were actively infected with it, or had recovered from it provided the deeply sampled blood TCRbeta repertoires that made up the dataset. The repertoires were made available in a free public database intended to serve as a resource for research on the immune response to SARS-CoV-2. The samples were drawn from the first 160 participants of the ongoing ImmuneRACE study and from under 1,500 subjects provided by 6 global collaborators. Sample metadata almost always included a de-identified subject ID, COVID-19 status, age in years and sex. HLA class I and class II types, where available, came from metadata supplied by the sample provider rather than from assay-based typing.

With respect to this clone: Its antigen remains unidentified. No base quality values were provided; no much bigger clone lies one nucleotide off.

Whole blood was collected in K2EDTA tubes by collaborating institutions according to the institutions' own protocols. For TCRbeta analysis, collaborator samples were shipped as frozen whole blood, as isolated PBMCs, or as DNA extracted from either sample type. TCRbeta CDR3 regions were amplified from genomic DNA using the immunoSEQ Assay, a bias-controlled multiplex PCR. Regarding the original processing steps: Nucleated cell counts per sample were estimated from amplification of reference gene primers within the assay. Sequence reads were collapsed and filtered to measure the absolute abundance of every unique TCRbeta CDR3 rearrangement. Productive Simpson clonality was computed per sample as the square root of Simpson's diversity index over productive rearrangements. TCRdb re-hosts the immuneACCESS table, in-frame sequences only. Its copies lack some clones; in the studies checked, an unresolved V gene accounts for under half of them, and the cause for the rest is not known. The DNA was the basis for D and trimming; V, J and clone size are from that table. Present in this sample are under 65,000 clones, 75% to 90% of which were seen just once. Around 1.2% of the sample is in the top ten clones.

Results and caveats for the whole study, not just this receptor: The quantity of clinical and demographic metadata differed by source and by participant and was supplied without curation.

The receptor was isolated from a man aged 60-69 years with acute or convalescent COVID-19. Sequenced sample: peripheral blood.

For the CDR3, the sequence is CASSLYPGNTEAFF. The nucleotide sequence is TGTGCCAGCAGCTTGTACCCAGGGAACACTGAAGCTTTCTTT. The chain links TRBV7-3 with TRBJ1-1; no D gene call is confident. Taken from cysteine to phenylalanine, the CDR3 has 14 residues. The DNA shown is the 42-base CDR3, in frame from base 1. At the junction V is shortened by 3 bases and J by 1 base, with 9 bases in between. The germline V gene sets CDR1 to SGHTA and CDR2 to FQGTGA.